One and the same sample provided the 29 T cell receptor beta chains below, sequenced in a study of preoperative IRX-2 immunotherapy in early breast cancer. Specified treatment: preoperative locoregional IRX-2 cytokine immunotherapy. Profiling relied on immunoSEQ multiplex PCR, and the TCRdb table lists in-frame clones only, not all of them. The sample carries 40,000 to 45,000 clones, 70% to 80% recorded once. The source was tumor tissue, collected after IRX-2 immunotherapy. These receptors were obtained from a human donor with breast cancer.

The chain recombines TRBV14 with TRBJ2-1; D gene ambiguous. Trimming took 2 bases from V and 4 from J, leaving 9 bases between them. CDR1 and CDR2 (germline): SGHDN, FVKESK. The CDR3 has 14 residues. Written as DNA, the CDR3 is TGTGCCAGCAGCCAACCAGCTCGATACAATGAGCAGTTCTTC. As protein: CASSQPARYNEQFF.

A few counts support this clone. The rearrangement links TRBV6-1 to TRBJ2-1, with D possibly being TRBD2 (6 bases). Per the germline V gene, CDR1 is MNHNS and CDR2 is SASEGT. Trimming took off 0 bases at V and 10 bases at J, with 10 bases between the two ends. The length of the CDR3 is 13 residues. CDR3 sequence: CASSEAGRREQFF. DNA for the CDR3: TGTGCCAGCAGTGAAGCGGGGAGGCGGGAGCAGTTCTTC.

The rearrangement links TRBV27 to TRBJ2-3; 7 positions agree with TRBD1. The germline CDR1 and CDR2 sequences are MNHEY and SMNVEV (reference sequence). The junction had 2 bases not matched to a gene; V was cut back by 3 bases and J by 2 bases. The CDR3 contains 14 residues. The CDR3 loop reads CASSLTGPTDTQYF. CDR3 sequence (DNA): TGTGCCAGCAGTTTGACAGGGCCCACAGATACGCAGTATTTT.

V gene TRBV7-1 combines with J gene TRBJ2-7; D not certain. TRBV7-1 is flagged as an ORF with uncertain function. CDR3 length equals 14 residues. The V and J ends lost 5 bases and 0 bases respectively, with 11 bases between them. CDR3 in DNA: TGTGCCAGCAGCCATAGCAATCCCTCCTACGAGCAGTACTTC. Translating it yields CASSHSNPSYEQYF.

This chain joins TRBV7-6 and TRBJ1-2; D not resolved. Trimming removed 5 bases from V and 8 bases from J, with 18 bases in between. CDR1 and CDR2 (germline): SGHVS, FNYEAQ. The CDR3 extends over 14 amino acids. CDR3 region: CASSPYPMTGGYTF. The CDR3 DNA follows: TGTGCCAGCAGCCCCTACCCAATGACGGGGGGCTACACCTTC.

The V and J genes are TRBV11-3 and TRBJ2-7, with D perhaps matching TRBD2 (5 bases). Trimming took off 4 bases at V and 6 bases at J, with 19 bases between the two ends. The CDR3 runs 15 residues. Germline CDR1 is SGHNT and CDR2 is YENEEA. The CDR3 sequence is CASSSTGRAAGEQYF. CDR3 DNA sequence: TGTGCCAGCAGCTCCACCGGTAGGGCCGCGGGCGAGCAGTACTTC. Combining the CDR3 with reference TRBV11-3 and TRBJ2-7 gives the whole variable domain EAGVVQSPRYKIIEKKQPVAFWCNPISGHNTLYWYLQNLGQGPELLIRYENEEAVDDSQLPKDRFSAERLKGVDSTLKIQPAELGDSAVYLCASSSTGRAAGEQYFGPGTRLTVT.

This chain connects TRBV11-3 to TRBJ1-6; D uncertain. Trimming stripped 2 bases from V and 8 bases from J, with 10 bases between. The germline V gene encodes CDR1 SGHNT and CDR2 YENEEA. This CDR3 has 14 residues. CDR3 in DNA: TGTGCCAGCAGCTTATCCCCAGGAGATTCACCCCTCCACTTT. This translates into CASSLSPGDSPLHF.

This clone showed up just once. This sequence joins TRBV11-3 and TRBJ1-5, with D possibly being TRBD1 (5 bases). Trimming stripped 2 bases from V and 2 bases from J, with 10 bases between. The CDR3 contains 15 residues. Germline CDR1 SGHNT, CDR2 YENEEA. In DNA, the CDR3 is TGTGCCAGCAGCTTACAAAGCAGGGGCAATCAGCCCCAGCATTTT. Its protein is CASSLQSRGNQPQHF.

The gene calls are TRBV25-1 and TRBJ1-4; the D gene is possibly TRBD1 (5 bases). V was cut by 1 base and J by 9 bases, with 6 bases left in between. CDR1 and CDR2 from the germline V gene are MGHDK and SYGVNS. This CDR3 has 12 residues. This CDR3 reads CASSEWGQKLFF. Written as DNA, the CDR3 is TGTGCCAGCAGTGAATGGGGACAAAAACTGTTTTTT.

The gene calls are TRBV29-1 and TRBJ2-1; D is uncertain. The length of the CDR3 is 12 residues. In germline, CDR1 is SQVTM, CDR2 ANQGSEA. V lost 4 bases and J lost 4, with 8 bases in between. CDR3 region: CSVVPNYNEQFF. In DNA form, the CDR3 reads TGCAGCGTTGTCCCTAATTACAATGAGCAGTTCTTC.

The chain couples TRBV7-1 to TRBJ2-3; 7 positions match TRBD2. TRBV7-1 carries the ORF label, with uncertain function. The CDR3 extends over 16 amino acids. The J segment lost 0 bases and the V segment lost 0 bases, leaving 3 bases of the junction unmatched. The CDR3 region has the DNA TGTGCCAGCAGCTCAGCGAGCGGGACTAGCACAGATACGCAGTATTTT. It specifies CASSSASGTSTDTQYF.

The CDR3 protein is CSLHSHTQNTQYF. Here the CDR3 DNA reads TGCAGCCTGCACAGCCATACACAAAATACGCAGTATTTT. This chain connects TRBV29-1 to TRBJ2-3, with D unresolved. The V end was cut by 8 bases, the J end by 7 bases, with 19 bases between. The CDR3 runs to 13 residues. Germline lookup yields CDR1 SQVTM and CDR2 ANQGSEA.

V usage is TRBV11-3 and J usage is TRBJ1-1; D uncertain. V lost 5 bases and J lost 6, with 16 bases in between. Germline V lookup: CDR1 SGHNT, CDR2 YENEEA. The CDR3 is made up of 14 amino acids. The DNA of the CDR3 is TGTGCCAGCAGCCCGACCCCTAGTGTGGCTGAAGCTTTCTTT. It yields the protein CASSPTPSVAEAFF.

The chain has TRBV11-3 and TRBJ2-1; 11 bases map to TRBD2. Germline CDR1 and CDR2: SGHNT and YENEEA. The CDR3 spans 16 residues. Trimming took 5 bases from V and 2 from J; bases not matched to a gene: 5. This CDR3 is CASSTLLAGAYNEQFF. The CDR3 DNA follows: TGTGCCAGCAGCACGCTACTAGCGGGGGCCTACAATGAGCAGTTCTTC.

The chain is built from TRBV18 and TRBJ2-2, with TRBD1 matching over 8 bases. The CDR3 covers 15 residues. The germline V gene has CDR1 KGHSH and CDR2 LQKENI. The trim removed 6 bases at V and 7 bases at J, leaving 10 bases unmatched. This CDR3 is CASSPNNGQGGELFF. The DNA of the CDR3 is TGTGCCAGCTCCCCAAACAACGGACAGGGCGGGGAGCTGTTTTTT.

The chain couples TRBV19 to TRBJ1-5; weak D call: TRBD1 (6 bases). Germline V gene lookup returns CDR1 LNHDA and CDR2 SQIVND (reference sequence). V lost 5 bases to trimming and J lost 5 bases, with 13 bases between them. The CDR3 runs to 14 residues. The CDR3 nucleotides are TGTGCCAGTAGTCCAGGGACACCTTATCAGCCCCAGCATTTT. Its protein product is CASSPGTPYQPQHF.

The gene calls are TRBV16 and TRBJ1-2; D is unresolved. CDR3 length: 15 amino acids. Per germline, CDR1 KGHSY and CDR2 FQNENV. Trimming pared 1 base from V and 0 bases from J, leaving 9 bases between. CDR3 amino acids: CASSQYGATNYGYTF. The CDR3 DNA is TGTGCCAGCAGCCAATACGGAGCGACTAACTATGGCTACACCTTC.

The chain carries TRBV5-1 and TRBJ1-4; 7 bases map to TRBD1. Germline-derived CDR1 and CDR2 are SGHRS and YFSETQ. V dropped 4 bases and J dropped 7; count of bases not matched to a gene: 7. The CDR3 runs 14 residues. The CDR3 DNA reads TGCGCCAGCAGCCCGGGGACAGTAGGTGAAAAACTGTTTTTT. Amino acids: CASSPGTVGEKLFF.

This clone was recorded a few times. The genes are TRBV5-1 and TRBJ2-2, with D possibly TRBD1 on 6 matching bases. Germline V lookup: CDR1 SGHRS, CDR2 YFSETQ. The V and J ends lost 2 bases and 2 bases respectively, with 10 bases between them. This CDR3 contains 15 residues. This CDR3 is CASSFGTLNTGELFF. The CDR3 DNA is TGCGCCAGCAGCTTCGGGACACTAAACACCGGGGAGCTGTTTTTT.

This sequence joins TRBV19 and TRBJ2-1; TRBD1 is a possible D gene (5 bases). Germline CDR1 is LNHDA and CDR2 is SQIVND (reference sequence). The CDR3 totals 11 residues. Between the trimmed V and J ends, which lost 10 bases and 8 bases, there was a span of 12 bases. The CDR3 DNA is TGTGCCACCCAGGCAGGGCATGAGCAGTTCTTC. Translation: CATQAGHEQFF.

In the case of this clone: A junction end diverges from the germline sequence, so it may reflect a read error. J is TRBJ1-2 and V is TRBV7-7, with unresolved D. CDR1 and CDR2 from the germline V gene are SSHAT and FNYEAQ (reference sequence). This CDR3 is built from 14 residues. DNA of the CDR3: TGTGCCAGCAGCTACGAACATACTAAGTATGGCTACACCTTC. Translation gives CASSYEHTKYGYTF.

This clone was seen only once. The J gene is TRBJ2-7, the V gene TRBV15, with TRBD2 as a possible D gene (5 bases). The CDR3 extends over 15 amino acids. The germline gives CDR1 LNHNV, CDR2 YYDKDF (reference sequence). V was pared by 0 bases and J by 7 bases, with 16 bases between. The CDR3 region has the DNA TGTGCCACCAGCAGAGATCCCGTATTCCCGGGGGAGCAGTACTTC. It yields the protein CATSRDPVFPGEQYF. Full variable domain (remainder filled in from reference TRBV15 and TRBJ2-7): DAMVIQNPRYQVTQFGKPVTLSCSQTLNHNVMYWYQQKSSQAPKLLFHYYDKDFNNEADTPDNFQSRRPNTSFCFLDIRSPGLGDTAMYLCATSRDPVFPGEQYFGPGTRLTVT.

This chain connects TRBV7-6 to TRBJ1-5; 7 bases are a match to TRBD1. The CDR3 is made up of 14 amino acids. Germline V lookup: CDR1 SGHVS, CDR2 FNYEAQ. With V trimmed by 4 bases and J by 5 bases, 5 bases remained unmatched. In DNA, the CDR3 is TGTGCCAGCAGCTCGGGGACAGTTTATCAGCCCCAGCATTTT. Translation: CASSSGTVYQPQHF.

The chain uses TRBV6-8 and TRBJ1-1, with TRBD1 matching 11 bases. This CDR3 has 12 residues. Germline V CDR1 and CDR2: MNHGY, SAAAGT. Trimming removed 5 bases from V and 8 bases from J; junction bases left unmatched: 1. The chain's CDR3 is CASSRTGGEAFF. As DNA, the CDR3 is TGTGCCAGCAGTAGGACAGGGGGCGAAGCTTTCTTT.

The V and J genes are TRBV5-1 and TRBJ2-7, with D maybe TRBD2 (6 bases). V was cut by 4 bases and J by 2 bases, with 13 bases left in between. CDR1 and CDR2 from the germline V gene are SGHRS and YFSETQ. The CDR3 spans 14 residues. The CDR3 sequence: CASSAGRITYEQYF. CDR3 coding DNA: TGCGCCAGCAGCGCGGGACGGATAACCTACGAGCAGTACTTC.

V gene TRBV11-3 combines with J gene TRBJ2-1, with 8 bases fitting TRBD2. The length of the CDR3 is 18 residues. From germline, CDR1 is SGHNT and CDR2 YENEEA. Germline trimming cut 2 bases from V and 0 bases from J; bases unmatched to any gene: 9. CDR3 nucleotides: TGTGCCAGCAGCTTAAAGCTTCGGCTAGCGGGCTCCTACAATGAGCAGTTCTTC. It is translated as CASSLKLRLAGSYNEQFF.

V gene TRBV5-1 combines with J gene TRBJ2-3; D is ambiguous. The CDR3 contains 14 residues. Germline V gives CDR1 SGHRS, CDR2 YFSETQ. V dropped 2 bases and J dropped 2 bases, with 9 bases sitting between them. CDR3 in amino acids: CASSFMATTDTQYF. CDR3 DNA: TGCGCCAGCAGCTTTATGGCTACCACAGATACGCAGTATTTT.

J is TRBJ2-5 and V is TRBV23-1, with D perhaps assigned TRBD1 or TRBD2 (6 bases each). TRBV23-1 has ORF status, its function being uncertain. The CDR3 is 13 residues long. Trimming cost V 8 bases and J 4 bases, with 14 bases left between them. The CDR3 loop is CASRVRGAETQYF. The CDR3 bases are TGCGCCAGCCGAGTGAGGGGGGCAGAGACCCAGTACTTC.

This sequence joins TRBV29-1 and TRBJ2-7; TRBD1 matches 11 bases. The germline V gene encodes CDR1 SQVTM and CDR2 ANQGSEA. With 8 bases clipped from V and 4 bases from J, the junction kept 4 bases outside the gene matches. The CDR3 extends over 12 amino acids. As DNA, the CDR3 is TGCAGCACCGGGGACAGGGGGTACGAGCAGTACTTC. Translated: CSTGDRGYEQYF.